The clone carrying this T cell receptor (beta chain) appeared once. The data are from a study of blood T cell repertoires in COVID-19. Whole-study context: Some COVID-19 samples were acute and others convalescent; all came from the United States, Italy and Spain. The analysed material was cDNA or gDNA that came from T cells, B-cell-depleted T cells, or PBMCs.

The CDR3 is 14 residues long. The junction had 5 bases not matched to a gene; V was cut back by 6 bases and J by 3 bases. From germline, CDR1 is LNHDA and CDR2 SQIVND (reference sequence). Per the original methods: Estimates of nucleated cell counts were drawn from the amplification of reference gene primers. Some clones are missing from TCRdb's copy, which holds only in-frame ones; the method was immunoSEQ multiplex PCR. The DNA was the basis for D and trimming; V, J and clone size are from that table. The data show 650,000 to 800,000 clones, 70% to 90% seen once. The sequence was collected from a woman aged 18-29 years with acute or convalescent COVID-19. The genes are TRBV19 and TRBJ2-7; 10 bases fit TRBD2. Sequencing was done on a sample of peripheral blood. The CDR3 loop is CASSPGLAYYEQYF. As DNA, the CDR3 is TGTGCCAGTAGCCCGGGACTAGCGTACTACGAGCAGTACTTC.